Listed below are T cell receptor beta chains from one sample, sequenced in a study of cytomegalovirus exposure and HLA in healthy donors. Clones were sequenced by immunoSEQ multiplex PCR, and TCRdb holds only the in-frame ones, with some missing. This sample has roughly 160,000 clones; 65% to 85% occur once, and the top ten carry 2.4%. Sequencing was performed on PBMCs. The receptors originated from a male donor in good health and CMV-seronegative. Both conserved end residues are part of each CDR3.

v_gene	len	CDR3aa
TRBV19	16	CASSIPGQGAGNEQFF
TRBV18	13	CASSPERWTEAFF
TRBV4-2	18	CASSRRGTSGGASETQYF
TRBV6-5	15	CASSTLADSYNEQFF
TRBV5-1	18	CASSSAMTTGGSNEKLFF
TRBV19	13	CASSDRLYTEAFF
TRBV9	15	CASSRGGGQIETQYF
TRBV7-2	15	CASSLYGTVFNEQFF
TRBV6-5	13	CASNYGTTAEAFF
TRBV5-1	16	CASSLSPTGYTGELFF
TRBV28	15	CASDVRGRDTGELFF
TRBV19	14	CASSTRTGQETQYF
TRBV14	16	CASSHLRFNYNSPLHF
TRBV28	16	CASSPGTGIAKNIQYF
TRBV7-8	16	CASSPKTGANTGELFF
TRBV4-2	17	CASSQSSLAGGRDTQYF